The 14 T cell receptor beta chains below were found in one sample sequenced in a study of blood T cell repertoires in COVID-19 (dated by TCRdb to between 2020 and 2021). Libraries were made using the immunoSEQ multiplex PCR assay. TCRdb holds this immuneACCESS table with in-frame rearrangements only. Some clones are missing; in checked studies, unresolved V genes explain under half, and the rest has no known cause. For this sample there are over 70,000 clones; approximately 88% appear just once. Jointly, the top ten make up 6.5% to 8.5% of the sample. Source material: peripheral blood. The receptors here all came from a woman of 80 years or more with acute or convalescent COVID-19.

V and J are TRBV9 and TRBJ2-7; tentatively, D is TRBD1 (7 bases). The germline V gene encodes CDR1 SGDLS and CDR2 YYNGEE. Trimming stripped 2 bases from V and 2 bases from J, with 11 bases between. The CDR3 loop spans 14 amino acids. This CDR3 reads CASSVGGQTYEQYF. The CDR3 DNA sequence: TGTGCCAGCAGCGTCGGGGGACAGACCTACGAGCAGTACTTC.

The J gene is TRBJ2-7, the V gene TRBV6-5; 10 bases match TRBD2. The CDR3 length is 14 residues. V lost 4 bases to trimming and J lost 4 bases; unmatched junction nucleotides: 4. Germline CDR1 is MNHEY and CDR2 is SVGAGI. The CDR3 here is CASSSSGSRYEQYF. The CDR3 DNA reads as TGTGCCAGCAGTTCTAGCGGGAGTAGGTACGAGCAGTACTTC.

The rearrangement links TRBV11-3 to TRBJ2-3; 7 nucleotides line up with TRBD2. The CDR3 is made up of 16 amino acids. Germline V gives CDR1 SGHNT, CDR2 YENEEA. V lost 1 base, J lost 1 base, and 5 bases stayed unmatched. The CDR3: CASSLGGGRGTDTQYF. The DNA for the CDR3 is TGTGCCAGCAGCTTAGGGGGCGGGAGAGGCACAGATACGCAGTATTTT.

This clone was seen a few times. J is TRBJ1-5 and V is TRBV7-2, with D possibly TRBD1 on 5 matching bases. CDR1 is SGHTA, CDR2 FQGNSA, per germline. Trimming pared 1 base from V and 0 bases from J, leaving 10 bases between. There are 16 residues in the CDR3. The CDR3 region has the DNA TGTGCCAGCAGCTTAGTCGGCGGACATAGCAATCAGCCCCAGCATTTT. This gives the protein CASSLVGGHSNQPQHF.

CDR3 loop: CASSLVQGREQYF. DNA of the CDR3: TGTGCCAGCAGCTTAGTTCAGGGGCGGGAGCAGTACTTC. V gene TRBV7-2 combines with J gene TRBJ2-7, with D possibly TRBD1 on 6 matching bases. Trimming took off 1 base at V and 7 bases at J, with 11 bases between the two ends. The CDR3 loop spans 13 amino acids. Germline V gene data show CDR1 as SGHTA and CDR2 as FQGNSA.

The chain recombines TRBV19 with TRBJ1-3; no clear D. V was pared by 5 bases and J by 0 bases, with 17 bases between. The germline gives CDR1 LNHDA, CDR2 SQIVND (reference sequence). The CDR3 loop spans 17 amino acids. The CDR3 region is CASSVPASRSSGNTIYF. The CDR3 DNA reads TGTGCCAGTAGTGTTCCGGCCTCCCGGAGCTCTGGAAACACCATATATTTT.

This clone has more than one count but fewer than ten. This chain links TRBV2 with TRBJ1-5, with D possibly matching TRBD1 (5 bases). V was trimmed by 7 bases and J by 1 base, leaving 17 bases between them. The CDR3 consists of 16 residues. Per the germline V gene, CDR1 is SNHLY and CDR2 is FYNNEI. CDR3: CASKGALGGSNQPQHF. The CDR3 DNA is TGTGCCAGCAAGGGTGCTCTGGGGGGAAGCAATCAGCCCCAGCATTTT.

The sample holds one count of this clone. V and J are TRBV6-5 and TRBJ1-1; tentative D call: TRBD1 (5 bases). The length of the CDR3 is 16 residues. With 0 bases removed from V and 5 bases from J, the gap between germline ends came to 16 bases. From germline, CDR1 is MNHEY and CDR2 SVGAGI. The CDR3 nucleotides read TGTGCCAGCAGTTACTCGAGGAGGGGAAGGTATACTGAAGCTTTCTTT. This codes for CASSYSRRGRYTEAFF.

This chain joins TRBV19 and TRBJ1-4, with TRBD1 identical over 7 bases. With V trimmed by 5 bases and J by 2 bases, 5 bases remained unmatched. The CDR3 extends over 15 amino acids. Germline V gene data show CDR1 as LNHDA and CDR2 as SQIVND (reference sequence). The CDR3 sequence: CASSATGVTNEKLFF. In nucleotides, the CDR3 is TGTGCCAGTAGTGCCACAGGGGTGACTAATGAAAAACTGTTTTTT. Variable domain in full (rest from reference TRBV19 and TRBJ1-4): DGGITQSPKYLFRKEGQNVTLSCEQNLNHDAMYWYRQDPGQGLRLIYYSQIVNDFQKGDIAEGYSVSREKKESFPLTVTSAQKNPTAFYLCASSATGVTNEKLFFGSGTQLSVL.

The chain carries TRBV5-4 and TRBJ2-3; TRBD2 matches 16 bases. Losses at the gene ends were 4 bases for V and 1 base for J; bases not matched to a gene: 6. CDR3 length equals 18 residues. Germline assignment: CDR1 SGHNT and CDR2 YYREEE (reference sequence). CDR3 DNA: TGTGCCAGCAGCCCACCGGGACTAGCGGGGGGGGGCACAGATACGCAGTATTTT. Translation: CASSPPGLAGGGTDTQYF.

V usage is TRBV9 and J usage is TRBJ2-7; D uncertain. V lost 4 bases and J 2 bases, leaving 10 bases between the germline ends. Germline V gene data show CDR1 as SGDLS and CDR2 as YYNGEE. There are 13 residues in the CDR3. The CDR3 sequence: CASSQIPPYEQYF. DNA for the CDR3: TGTGCCAGCAGCCAAATCCCCCCCTACGAGCAGTACTTC.

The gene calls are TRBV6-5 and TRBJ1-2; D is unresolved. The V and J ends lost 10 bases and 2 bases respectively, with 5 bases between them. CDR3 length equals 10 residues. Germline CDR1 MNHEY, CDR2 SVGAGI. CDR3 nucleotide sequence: TGTGCCACCTTGAACTATGGCTACACCTTC. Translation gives CATLNYGYTF.

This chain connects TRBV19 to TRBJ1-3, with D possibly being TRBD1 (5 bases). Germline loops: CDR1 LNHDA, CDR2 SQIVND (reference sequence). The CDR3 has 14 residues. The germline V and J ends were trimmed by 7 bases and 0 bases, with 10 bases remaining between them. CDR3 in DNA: TGTGCCAGTATTGACAGTAGCTCTGGAAACACCATATATTTT. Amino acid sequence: CASIDSSSGNTIYF.

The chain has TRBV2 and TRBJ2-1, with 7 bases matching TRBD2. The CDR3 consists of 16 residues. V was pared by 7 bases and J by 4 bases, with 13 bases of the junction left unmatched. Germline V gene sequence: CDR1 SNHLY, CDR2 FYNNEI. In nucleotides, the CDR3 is TGTGCCAGCACCCCCGGGGGACTAAAGTATTACAATGAGCAGTTCTTC. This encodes CASTPGGLKYYNEQFF.